This T cell receptor beta chain was captured by sequencing in a study of spatial heterogeneity in lung cancer. Looking at the study overall: Raw-read counts averaged over ten per unique TCR and UMI combination.

This clonotype has ten or more counts. Germline assignment: CDR1 SGHRS and CDR2 YFSETQ. Deletions cut 2 bases from V and 5 bases from J, with 14 bases between. The CDR3 runs 15 residues. TCRdb reanalysed the 5' RACE reads using MiXCR and keeps one entry per CDR3 protein. The sample shows about 43,000 distinct CDR3 sequences, approximately 22% of them seen only once. Time point of the sample: blood at routine non-recurrence follow-up after resection. This TCR was recovered from a female donor with early-stage non-small cell lung cancer. V gene TRBV5-1 combines with J gene TRBJ2-1, with D possibly being TRBD1 (6 bases). Sample: PBMCs, taken at follow-up. CDR3 in DNA: TGCGCCAGCAGCTTCCGGGACACCAAGAACAATGAGCAGTTCTTC. This codes for CASSFRDTKNNEQFF.